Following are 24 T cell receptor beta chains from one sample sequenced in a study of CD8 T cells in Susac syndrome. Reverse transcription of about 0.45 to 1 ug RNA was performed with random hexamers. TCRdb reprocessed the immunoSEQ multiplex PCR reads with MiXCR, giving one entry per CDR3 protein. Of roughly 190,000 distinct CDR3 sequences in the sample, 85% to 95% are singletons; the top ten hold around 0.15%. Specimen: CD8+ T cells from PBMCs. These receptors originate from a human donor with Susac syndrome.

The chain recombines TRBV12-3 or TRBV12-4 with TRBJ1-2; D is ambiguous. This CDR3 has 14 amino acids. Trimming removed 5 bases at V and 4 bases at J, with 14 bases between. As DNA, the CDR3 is TGTGCCAGCAGTCCCCAAGAGGTCCTCTATGGCTACACCTTC. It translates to CASSPQEVLYGYTF.

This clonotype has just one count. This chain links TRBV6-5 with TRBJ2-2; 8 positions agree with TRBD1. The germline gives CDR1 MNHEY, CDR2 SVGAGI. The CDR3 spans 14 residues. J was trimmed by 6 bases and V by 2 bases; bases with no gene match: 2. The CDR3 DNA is TGTGCCAGCAGTTACCTGACAGGGGCCGGGGAGCTGTTTTTT. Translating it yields CASSYLTGAGELFF.

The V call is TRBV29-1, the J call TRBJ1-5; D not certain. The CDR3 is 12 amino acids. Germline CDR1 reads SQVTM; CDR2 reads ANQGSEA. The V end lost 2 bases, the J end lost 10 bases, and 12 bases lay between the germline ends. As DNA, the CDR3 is TGCAGCGTTGAAAGGCCCTCGGTACCCCAGCATTTT. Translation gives CSVERPSVPQHF.

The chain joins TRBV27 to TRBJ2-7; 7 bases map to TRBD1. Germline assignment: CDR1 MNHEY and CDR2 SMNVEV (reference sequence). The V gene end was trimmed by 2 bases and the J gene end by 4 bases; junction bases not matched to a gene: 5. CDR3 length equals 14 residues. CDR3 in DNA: TGTGCCAGCAGTTTAGACAGGGTCGGATACGAGCAGTACTTC. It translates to CASSLDRVGYEQYF.

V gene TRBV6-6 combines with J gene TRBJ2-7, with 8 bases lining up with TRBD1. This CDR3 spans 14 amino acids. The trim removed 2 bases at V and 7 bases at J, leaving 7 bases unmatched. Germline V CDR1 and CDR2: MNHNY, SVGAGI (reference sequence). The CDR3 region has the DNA TGTGCCAGCAGTTACATCGGACAGGGCGGGGAGCAGTACTTC. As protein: CASSYIGQGGEQYF.

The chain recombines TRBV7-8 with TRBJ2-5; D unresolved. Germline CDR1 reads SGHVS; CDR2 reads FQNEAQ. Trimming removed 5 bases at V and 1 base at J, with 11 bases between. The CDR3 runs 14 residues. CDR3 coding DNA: TGTGCCAGCAGCCACCTTATGTCCCAAGAGACCCAGTACTTC. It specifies CASSHLMSQETQYF.

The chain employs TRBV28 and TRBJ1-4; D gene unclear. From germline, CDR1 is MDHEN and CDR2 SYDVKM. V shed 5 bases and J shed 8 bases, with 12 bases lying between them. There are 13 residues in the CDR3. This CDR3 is CASSPPFEEKLFF. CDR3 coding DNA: TGTGCCAGCAGTCCACCCTTCGAGGAAAAACTGTTTTTT. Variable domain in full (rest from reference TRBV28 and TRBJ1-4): DVKVTQSSRYLVKRTGEKVFLECVQDMDHENMFWYRQDPGLGLRLIYFSYDVKMKEKGDIPEGYSVSREKKERFSLILESASTNQTSMYLCASSPPFEEKLFFGSGTQLSVL.

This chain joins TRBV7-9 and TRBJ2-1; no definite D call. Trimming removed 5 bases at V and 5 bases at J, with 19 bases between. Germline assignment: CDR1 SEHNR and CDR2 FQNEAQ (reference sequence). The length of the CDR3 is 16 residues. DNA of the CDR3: TGTGCCAGCAGCCCCCCGGGCGGTGATGTGAACAATGAGCAGTTCTTC. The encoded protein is CASSPPGGDVNNEQFF.

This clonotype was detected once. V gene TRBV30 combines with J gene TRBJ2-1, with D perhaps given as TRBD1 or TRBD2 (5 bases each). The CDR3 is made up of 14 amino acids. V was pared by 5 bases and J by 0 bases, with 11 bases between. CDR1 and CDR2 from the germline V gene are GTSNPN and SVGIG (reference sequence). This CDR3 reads CAWWAGGSYNEQFF. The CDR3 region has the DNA TGTGCCTGGTGGGCTGGGGGCTCCTACAATGAGCAGTTCTTC.

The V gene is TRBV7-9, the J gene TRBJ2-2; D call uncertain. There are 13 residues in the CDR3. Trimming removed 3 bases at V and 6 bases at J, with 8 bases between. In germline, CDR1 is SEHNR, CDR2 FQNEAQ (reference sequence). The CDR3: CASSFAEAGELFF. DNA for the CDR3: TGTGCCAGCAGCTTTGCCGAGGCCGGGGAGCTGTTTTTT.

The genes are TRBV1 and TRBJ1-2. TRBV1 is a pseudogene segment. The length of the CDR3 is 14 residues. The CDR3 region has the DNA TGCACCAGCAGCCAGGTTAGGGTGTACTATGGCTACACCTTC. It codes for CTSSQVRVYYGYTF.

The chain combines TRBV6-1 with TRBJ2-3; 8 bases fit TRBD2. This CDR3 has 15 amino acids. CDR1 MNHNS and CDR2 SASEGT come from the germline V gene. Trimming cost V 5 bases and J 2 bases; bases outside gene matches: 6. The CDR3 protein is CASSTTSVPTDTQYF. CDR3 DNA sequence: TGTGCCAGCAGTACGACTAGCGTCCCCACAGATACGCAGTATTTT.

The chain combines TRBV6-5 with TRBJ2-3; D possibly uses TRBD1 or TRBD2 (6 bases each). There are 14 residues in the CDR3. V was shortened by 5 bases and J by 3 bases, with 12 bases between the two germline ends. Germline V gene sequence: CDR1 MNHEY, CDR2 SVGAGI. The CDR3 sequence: CASSLLGGTDTQYF. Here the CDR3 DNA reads TGTGCCAGCAGTCTCCTAGGGGGGACAGATACGCAGTATTTT.

The CDR3 DNA follows: TGTGCCAGCAGAGAGGGACCGGGACAGAACTATGGCTACACCTTC. It specifies CASREGPGQNYGYTF. V and J are TRBV6-1 and TRBJ1-2, with 7 bases identical to TRBD1. Germline loops: CDR1 MNHNS, CDR2 SASEGT. The CDR3 has 15 residues. Trimming at V came to 6 bases and at J to 2 bases, leaving 9 bases not matched to a gene.

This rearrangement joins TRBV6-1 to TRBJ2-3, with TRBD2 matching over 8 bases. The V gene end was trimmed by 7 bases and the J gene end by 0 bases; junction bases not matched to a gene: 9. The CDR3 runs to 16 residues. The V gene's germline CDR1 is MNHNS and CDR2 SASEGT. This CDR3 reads CASTSRGGSSTDTQYF. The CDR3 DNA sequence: TGTGCCAGCACCAGCCGGGGGGGATCCAGCACAGATACGCAGTATTTT.

This CDR3 is CSVAGDRAEQYF. The CDR3 DNA reads TGCAGCGTTGCCGGGGACAGGGCCGAGCAGTACTTC. The rearrangement links TRBV29-1 to TRBJ2-7, with 9 bases that match TRBD1. Looked up from germline, CDR1 is SQVTM and CDR2 is ANQGSEA. The CDR3 consists of 12 residues. The V gene end was trimmed by 4 bases and the J gene end by 6 bases; junction bases not matched to a gene: 4.

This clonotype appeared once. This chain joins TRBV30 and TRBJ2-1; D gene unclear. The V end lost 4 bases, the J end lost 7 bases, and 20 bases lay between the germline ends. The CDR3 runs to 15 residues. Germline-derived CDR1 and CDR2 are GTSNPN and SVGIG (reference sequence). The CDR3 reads CAWTGRDFSPNEQFF. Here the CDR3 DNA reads TGTGCCTGGACCGGACGAGACTTCTCCCCTAATGAGCAGTTCTTC.

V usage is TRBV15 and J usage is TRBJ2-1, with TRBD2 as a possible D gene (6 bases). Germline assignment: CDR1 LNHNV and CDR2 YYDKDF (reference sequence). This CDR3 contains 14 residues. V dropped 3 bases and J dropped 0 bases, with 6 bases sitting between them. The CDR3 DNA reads TGTGCCACCAGCAGCGGGAGCTCCTACAATGAGCAGTTCTTC. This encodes CATSSGSSYNEQFF.

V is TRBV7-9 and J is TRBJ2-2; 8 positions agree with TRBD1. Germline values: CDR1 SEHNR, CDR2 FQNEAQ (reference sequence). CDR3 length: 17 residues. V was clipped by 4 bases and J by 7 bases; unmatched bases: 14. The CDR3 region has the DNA TGTGCCAGCAGCTCCGGGGCCCCGACAGGGGCGGTCGGGGAGCTGTTTTTT. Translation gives CASSSGAPTGAVGELFF.

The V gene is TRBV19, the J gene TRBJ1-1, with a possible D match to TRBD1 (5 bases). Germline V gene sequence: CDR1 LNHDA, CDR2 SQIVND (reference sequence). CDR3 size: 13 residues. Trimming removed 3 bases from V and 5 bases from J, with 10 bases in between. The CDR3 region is CASSIGTYTEAFF. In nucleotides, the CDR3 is TGTGCCAGTAGTATCGGGACTTATACTGAAGCTTTCTTT.

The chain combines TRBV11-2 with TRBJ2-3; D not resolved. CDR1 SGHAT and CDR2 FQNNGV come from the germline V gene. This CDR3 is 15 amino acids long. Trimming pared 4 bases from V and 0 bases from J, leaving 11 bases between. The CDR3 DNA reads TGTGCCAGCAGCTCAAGAACGGGCAGCACAGATACGCAGTATTTT. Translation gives CASSSRTGSTDTQYF.

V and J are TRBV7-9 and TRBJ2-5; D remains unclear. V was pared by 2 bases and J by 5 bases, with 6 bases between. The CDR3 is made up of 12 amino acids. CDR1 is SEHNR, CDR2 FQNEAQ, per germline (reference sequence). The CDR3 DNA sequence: TGTGCCAGCAGCTTAATTTCGGAGACCCAGTACTTC. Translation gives CASSLISETQYF.

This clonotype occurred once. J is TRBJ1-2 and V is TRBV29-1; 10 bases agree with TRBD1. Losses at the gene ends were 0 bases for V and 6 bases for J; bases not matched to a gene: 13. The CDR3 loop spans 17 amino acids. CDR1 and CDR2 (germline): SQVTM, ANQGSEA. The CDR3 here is CSVEDLPLSGTGDGYTF. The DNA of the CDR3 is TGCAGCGTTGAAGATCTACCGCTGTCTGGGACAGGGGATGGCTACACCTTC.

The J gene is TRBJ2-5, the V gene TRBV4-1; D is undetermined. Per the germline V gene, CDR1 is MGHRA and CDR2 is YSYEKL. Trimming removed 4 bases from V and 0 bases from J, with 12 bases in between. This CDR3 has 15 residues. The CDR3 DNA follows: TGCGCCAGCAGCCCAAGTAAGGCTTACCAAGAGACCCAGTACTTC. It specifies CASSPSKAYQETQYF.